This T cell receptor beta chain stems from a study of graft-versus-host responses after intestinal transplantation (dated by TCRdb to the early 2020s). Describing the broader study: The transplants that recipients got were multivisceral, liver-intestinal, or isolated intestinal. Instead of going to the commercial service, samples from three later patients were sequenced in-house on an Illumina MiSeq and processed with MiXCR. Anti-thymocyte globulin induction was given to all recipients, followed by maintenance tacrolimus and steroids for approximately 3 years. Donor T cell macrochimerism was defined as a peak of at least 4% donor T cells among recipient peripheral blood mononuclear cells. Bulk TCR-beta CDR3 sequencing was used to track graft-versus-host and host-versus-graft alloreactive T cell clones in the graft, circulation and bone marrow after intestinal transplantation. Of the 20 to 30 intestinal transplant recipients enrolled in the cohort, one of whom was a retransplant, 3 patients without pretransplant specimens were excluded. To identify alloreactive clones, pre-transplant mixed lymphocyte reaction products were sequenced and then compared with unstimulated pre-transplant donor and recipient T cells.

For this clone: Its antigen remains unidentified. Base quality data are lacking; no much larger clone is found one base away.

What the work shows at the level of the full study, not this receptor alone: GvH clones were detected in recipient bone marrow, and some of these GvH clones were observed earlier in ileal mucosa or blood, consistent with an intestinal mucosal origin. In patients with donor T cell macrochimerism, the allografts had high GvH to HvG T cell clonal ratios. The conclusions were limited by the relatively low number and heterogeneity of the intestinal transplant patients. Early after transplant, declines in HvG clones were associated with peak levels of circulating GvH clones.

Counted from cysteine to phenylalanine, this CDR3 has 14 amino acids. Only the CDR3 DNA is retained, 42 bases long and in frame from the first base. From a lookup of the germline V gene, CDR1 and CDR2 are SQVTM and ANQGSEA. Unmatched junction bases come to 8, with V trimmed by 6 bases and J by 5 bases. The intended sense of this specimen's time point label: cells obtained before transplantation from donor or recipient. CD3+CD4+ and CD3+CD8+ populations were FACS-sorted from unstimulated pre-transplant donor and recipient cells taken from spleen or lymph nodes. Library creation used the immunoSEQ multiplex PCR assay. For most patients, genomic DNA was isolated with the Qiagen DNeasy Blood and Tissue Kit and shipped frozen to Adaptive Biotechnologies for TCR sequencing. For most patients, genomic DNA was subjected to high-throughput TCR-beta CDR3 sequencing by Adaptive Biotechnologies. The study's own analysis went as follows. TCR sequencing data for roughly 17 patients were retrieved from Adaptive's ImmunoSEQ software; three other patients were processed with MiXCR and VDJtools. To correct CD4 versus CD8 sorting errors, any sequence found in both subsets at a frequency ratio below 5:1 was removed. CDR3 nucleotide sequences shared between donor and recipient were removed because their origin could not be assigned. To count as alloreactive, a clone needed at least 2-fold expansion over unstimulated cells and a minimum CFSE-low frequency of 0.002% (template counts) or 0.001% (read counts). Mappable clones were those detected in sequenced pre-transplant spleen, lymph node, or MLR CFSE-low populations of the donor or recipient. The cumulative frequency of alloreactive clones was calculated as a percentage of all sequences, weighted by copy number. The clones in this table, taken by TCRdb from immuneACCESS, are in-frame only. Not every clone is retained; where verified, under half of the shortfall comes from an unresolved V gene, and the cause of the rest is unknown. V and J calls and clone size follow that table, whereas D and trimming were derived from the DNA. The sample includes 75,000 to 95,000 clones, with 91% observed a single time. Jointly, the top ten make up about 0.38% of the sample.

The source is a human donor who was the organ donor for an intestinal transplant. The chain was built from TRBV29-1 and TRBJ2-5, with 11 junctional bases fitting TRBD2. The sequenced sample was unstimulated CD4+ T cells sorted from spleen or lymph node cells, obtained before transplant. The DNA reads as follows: TGCAGCGTGGCCACTAGCGGGAGAGGGGAGACCCAGTACTTC. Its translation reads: CSVATSGRGETQYF. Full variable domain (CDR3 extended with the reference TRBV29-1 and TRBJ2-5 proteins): SAVISQKPSRDICQRGTSLTIQCQVDSQVTMMFWYRQQPGQSLTLIATANQGSEATYESGFVIDKFPISRPNLTFSTLTVSNMSPEDSSIYLCSVATSGRGETQYFGPGTRLLVL.